The 8 T cell receptor beta chains reported below all come from one sample, sequenced in a study of blood T cell repertoires in COVID-19. Libraries were prepared by immunoSEQ multiplex PCR; TCRdb keeps only in-frame clonotypes and omits some of them. The repertoire includes about 200,000 clones, more than 85% of them detected once, and 10% sits in the top ten. Material: peripheral blood. All receptors come from a woman aged 45-65 years with COVID-19, enrolled during active disease.

This chain links TRBV9 with TRBJ2-5; 8 bases match TRBD1. V lost 0 bases, J lost 5 bases, and 9 bases stayed unmatched. This CDR3 has 16 amino acids. Germline V gene data show CDR1 as SGDLS and CDR2 as YYNGEE. The chain's CDR3 is CASSVAVGQERETQYF. In nucleotides, the CDR3 is TGTGCCAGCAGCGTAGCGGTGGGACAGGAGCGGGAGACCCAGTACTTC.

As regards this clone: It may be a read error: a sequence one base away is much more abundant. Other DNA variants within this sample encode the same CDR3. V and J are TRBV6-2 or TRBV6-3 and TRBJ1-6; D unresolved. Germline CDR1 reads MNHEY; CDR2 reads SVGEGT. Trimming took off 6 bases at V and 3 bases at J, with 6 bases between the two ends. CDR3 length equals 13 residues. The CDR3 spells CASSYNYNSPLHF. CDR3 nucleotide sequence: TGTGCCAGCAGCTATAACTATAATTCACCCCTCCACTTT.

The CDR3 DNA sequence: TGTGCCAGCTCTAGCGGGGGGGGCACTGAAGCTTTCTTT. It codes for CASSSGGGTEAFF. This chain links TRBV19 with TRBJ1-1; TRBD1 is a possible D gene (5 bases). With 9 bases removed from V and 4 bases from J, the gap between germline ends came to 15 bases. The CDR3 is 13 amino acids. Germline CDR1 and CDR2: LNHDA and SQIVND (reference sequence).

V and J are TRBV5-1 and TRBJ2-7; no clear D gene. CDR3 length: 14 amino acids. CDR1 and CDR2 (germline): SGHRS, YFSETQ. Trimming took off 4 bases at V and 0 bases at J, with 11 bases between the two ends. The CDR3 DNA is TGCGCCAGCAGCCCAGGTGGAAGCTCCTACGAGCAGTACGTC. It yields the protein CASSPGGSSYEQYV.

V and J are TRBV7-3 and TRBJ2-3, with D perhaps TRBD2 (6 bases). The CDR3 extends over 16 amino acids. CDR1 and CDR2 from the germline V gene are SGHTA and FQGTGA. The V and J ends lost 5 bases and 9 bases respectively, with 24 bases between them. CDR3 coding DNA: TGTGCCAGCAGCCCGCGGGAAGGAGTCGCGATTGGAACGCAGTATTTT. The encoded protein is CASSPREGVAIGTQYF.

The rearrangement joins TRBV6-2 or TRBV6-3 to TRBJ1-3; TRBD1 aligns across 7 bases. This CDR3 has 16 residues. Unmatched junction bases numbered 9, after V lost 7 bases and J lost 0 bases. The germline V gene has CDR1 MNHEY and CDR2 SVGEGT. CDR3 sequence (DNA): TGTGCCAGCACCCCCAGGGACAGAACCTCTGGAAACACCATATATTTT. It codes for CASTPRDRTSGNTIYF.

The V gene is TRBV3-1 (or the pseudogene TRBV3-2), the J gene TRBJ1-2; no reliable D call. Germline V gene sequence: CDR1 LGHDT, CDR2 YNNKEL (reference sequence). The CDR3 length is 14 residues. Between the trimmed V and J ends, which lost 1 base and 5 bases, there was a span of 11 bases. CDR3 bases: TGTGCCAGCAGCCAAGTGATTGGGGAGTATGGCTACACCTTC. It yields the protein CASSQVIGEYGYTF.

The V gene is TRBV9, the J gene TRBJ2-1; possible D gene TRBD2, 6 bases. The CDR3 loop spans 13 amino acids. Deletions cut 2 bases from V and 5 bases from J, with 8 bases between. The germline CDR1 and CDR2 sequences are SGDLS and YYNGEE. The DNA for the CDR3 is TGTGCCAGCAGCGTGACTAGTCACAATGAGCAGTTCTTC. Protein sequence: CASSVTSHNEQFF.